The 24 T cell receptor beta chains reported below all come from one sample, sequenced in a study of CD8 T cells in ankylosing spondylitis. MiXCR was run by TCRdb on the 5' RACE reads, yielding one entry per CDR3 protein. The data show 290,000 or so distinct CDR3 sequences, around 21% seen once. Specimen: blood, either unsorted or a sorted T cell fraction (not recorded which). The receptors derive from a female donor with ankylosing spondylitis or in good health (not recorded which).

This chain uses TRBV2 with TRBJ2-7; 7 nucleotides align to TRBD1. The CDR3 covers 12 residues. With V trimmed by 4 bases and J by 12 bases, 9 bases remained unmatched. Germline V gives CDR1 SNHLY, CDR2 FYNNEI. The CDR3: CASSAERTGGYF. CDR3 DNA: TGTGCCAGCAGTGCTGAGAGGACAGGCGGGTACTTC.

This clonotype was detected ten times or more. The chain recombines TRBV29-1 with TRBJ2-3; D unresolved. Germline CDR1 SQVTM, CDR2 ANQGSEA. Trimming pared 4 bases from V and 7 bases from J, leaving 12 bases between. The CDR3 covers 12 residues. The CDR3 region is CSVGLGRHTQYF. CDR3 nucleotides: TGCAGCGTTGGCCTTGGGCGGCATACGCAGTATTTT.

The rearrangement uses TRBV12-3 or TRBV12-4 and TRBJ1-1; D remains ambiguous. Trimming stripped 5 bases from V and 6 bases from J, with 16 bases between. The CDR3 loop spans 14 amino acids. DNA of the CDR3: TGTGCCAGCAGTCGTCCCTCAATCGGCGCTGAAGCTTTCTTT. Its translation: CASSRPSIGAEAFF.

The chain is built from TRBV7-3 and TRBJ2-5; possibly TRBD2 for D (5 bases). CDR1 and CDR2 (germline): SGHTA, FQGTGA. The CDR3 extends over 13 amino acids. V gave up 4 bases and J gave up 1 base, with 7 bases separating them. The CDR3 region is CASSSLAQETQYF. DNA for the CDR3: TGTGCCAGCAGCTCCCTAGCCCAAGAGACCCAGTACTTC.

This clonotype was detected only a few times. This chain joins TRBV20-1 and TRBJ1-2; the match to TRBD1 covers 10 bases. From germline, CDR1 is DFQATT and CDR2 SNEGSKA (reference sequence). Germline trimming cut 6 bases from V and 5 bases from J; bases unmatched to any gene: 12. This CDR3 has 15 amino acids. The CDR3 here is CSAEPGTGELYGYTF. The CDR3 nucleotides read TGCAGTGCGGAACCCGGGACAGGGGAGCTATATGGCTACACCTTC.

A few counts support this clonotype. The J gene is TRBJ2-2, the V gene TRBV7-3; 9 bases agree with TRBD1. The V segment lost 2 bases and the J segment 7 bases; nucleotides outside the gene matches: 8. This CDR3 contains 16 residues. CDR1 and CDR2 (germline): SGHTA, FQGTGA. The CDR3 DNA is TGTGCCAGCAGCTTAGGCCGGACAGGGGAGTTCGGGGAGCTGTTTTTT. Encoded protein: CASSLGRTGEFGELFF.

This chain uses TRBV11-3 with TRBJ2-1; no firm D call. The CDR3 length is 16 residues. CDR1 and CDR2 (germline): SGHNT, YENEEA. Trimming removed 1 base at V and 0 bases at J, with 10 bases between. CDR3 region: CASSLGGRRSYNEQFF. The DNA for the CDR3 is TGTGCCAGCAGCTTAGGCGGCCGACGCTCCTACAATGAGCAGTTCTTC.

A few counts support this clonotype. The J gene is TRBJ1-1, the V gene TRBV27, with D possibly matching TRBD1 (5 bases). The CDR3 spans 13 residues. V shed 5 bases and J shed 7 bases, with 14 bases lying between them. CDR1 and CDR2 (germline): MNHEY, SMNVEV (reference sequence). The CDR3 region is CASSPTRGGEAFF. DNA of the CDR3: TGTGCCAGCAGTCCCACGAGGGGTGGTGAAGCTTTCTTT.

The table lists this clonotype with a few counts. J is TRBJ2-5 and V is TRBV7-9, with 12 bases that match TRBD2. CDR1 and CDR2 from the germline V gene are SEHNR and FQNEAQ (reference sequence). V trimming: 4 bases; J trimming: 4 bases; junction bases outside the gene matches: 10. There are 17 residues in the CDR3. CDR3 sequence reads: CASSYGSRLAGAETQYF. DNA for the CDR3: TGTGCCAGCAGCTACGGATCGAGACTAGCGGGAGCAGAGACCCAGTACTTC.

A few counts support this clonotype. J is TRBJ2-3 and V is TRBV6-5; D tentatively reads TRBD1 or TRBD2 (6 bases each). The V gene's germline CDR1 is MNHEY and CDR2 SVGAGI. V was trimmed by 5 bases and J by 9 bases, leaving 18 bases between them. CDR3 length equals 14 residues. CDR3 nucleotides: TGTGCCAGCAGTCCCTCGGGGGCACAGCCGACGCAGTATTTT. Its protein is CASSPSGAQPTQYF.

At least ten counts were recorded for this clonotype. The rearrangement links TRBV20-1 to TRBJ2-7, with no clear D. Germline lookup yields CDR1 DFQATT and CDR2 SNEGSKA (reference sequence). The V and J ends lost 6 bases and 2 bases respectively, with 11 bases between them. The CDR3 contains 12 residues. The CDR3 loop reads CSARNSPYEQYF. In DNA form, the CDR3 reads TGCAGTGCAAGAAATTCACCCTACGAGCAGTACTTC.

J is TRBJ1-1 and V is TRBV6-5, with D tentatively TRBD1 (6 bases). Germline CDR1 reads MNHEY; CDR2 reads SVGAGI. The length of the CDR3 is 15 residues. V was trimmed by 2 bases and J by 5 bases, leaving 15 bases between them. CDR3 residues: CASSYHDPGVTEAFF. The DNA of the CDR3 is TGTGCCAGCAGTTACCATGACCCAGGGGTAACTGAAGCTTTCTTT.

CDR3 nucleotide sequence: TGTGCCAGCAGCTTTCGGACTAGCGGGAGATTGGGCTACGAGCAGTACTTC. Protein: CASSFRTSGRLGYEQYF. The genes are TRBV11-2 and TRBJ2-7; TRBD2 matches at 13 bases. The ends lost 3 bases at V and 3 bases at J; junction bases unmatched: 8. The CDR3 consists of 17 residues. The germline CDR1 and CDR2 sequences are SGHAT and FQNNGV.

The rearrangement links TRBV10-3 to TRBJ2-1; perhaps TRBD2 as D (5 bases). V was shortened by 0 bases and J by 5 bases, with 5 bases between the two germline ends. The germline V gene has CDR1 ENHRY and CDR2 SYGVKD. CDR3 size: 13 residues. The CDR3 here is CAISESGDNEQFF. The DNA for the CDR3 is TGTGCCATCAGTGAGTCGGGAGACAATGAGCAGTTCTTC.

This clonotype was seen more than once but under ten times. The chain couples TRBV7-9 to TRBJ1-1; 7 bases are shared with TRBD1. In germline, CDR1 is SEHNR, CDR2 FQNEAQ (reference sequence). V gave up 4 bases and J gave up 7 bases; unmatched junction bases: 9. This CDR3 comprises 14 residues. The CDR3 region is CASSSFGTDVEAFF. CDR3 nucleotides: TGTGCCAGCAGCTCCTTCGGGACAGACGTTGAAGCTTTCTTT.

This clonotype appeared a few times. The chain couples TRBV18 to TRBJ2-5; tentatively, D is TRBD1 or TRBD2 (5 bases each). Trimming stripped 3 bases from V and 7 bases from J, with 18 bases between. The CDR3 covers 15 residues. From germline, CDR1 is KGHSH and CDR2 LQKENI. CDR3 region: CASSPTVGTEGTQYF. The CDR3, as DNA: TGTGCCAGCTCACCGACGGTAGGGACGGAAGGGACCCAGTACTTC.

This chain connects TRBV12-3 or TRBV12-4 to TRBJ2-5; D remains unclear. V gave up 5 bases and J gave up 0 bases, with 7 bases separating them. The CDR3 covers 13 residues. CDR3 bases: TGTGCCAGCAGTCCCCTGGACCAAGAGACCCAGTACTTC. This gives the protein CASSPLDQETQYF.

This clonotype occurred many times. The chain combines TRBV20-1 with TRBJ2-1; 13 bases line up with TRBD2. V trimming: 6 bases; J trimming: 10 bases; junction bases outside the gene matches: 6. The CDR3 covers 13 residues. The germline CDR1 and CDR2 sequences are DFQATT and SNEGSKA (reference sequence). The CDR3 is CSATGLAGREQFF. CDR3 sequence (DNA): TGCAGTGCAACGGGACTAGCGGGACGGGAGCAGTTCTTC.

V gene TRBV7-9 combines with J gene TRBJ2-2; D gene unclear. Trimming shortened V by 4 bases and J by 4 bases, and 16 bases separated the two germline ends. Germline V gives CDR1 SEHNR, CDR2 FQNEAQ (reference sequence). CDR3 length: 16 residues. CDR3 amino acids: CASSYDTLWGTGELFF. In nucleotides, the CDR3 is TGTGCCAGCAGCTACGACACACTGTGGGGCACCGGGGAGCTGTTTTTT.

This clonotype has at least ten counts. This chain uses TRBV12-3 or TRBV12-4 with TRBJ2-6, with TRBD1 as a possible D gene (6 bases). This CDR3 contains 18 residues. V lost 5 bases and J 0 bases, leaving 17 bases between the germline ends. CDR3 DNA: TGTGCCAGCAGTAACAGGGAAAGCGTTTACTCTGGGGCCAACGTCCTGACTTTC. Translation: CASSNRESVYSGANVLTF.

The chain employs TRBV5-1 and TRBJ2-1; 11 positions match TRBD2. There are 17 residues in the CDR3. Germline V gene data show CDR1 as SGHRS and CDR2 as YFSETQ. V was pared by 4 bases and J by 0 bases, with 6 bases of the junction left unmatched. CDR3 sequence reads: CASSPIAGGTSYNEQFF. CDR3 DNA sequence: TGCGCCAGCAGCCCGATAGCGGGAGGGACCTCCTACAATGAGCAGTTCTTC.

This clonotype was counted many times. The chain uses TRBV5-1 and TRBJ1-1; no clear D. V lost 1 base and J 1 base, leaving 11 bases between the germline ends. Germline assignment: CDR1 SGHRS and CDR2 YFSETQ. The CDR3 sequence is 15 residues long. The CDR3 nucleotides are TGCGCCAGCAGCTTGTCCCGGGTCCAGAACACTGAAGCTTTCTTT. It is translated as CASSLSRVQNTEAFF. Based on the CDR3 plus reference TRBV5-1 and TRBJ1-1, the full variable domain is KAGVTQTPRYLIKTRGQQVTLSCSPISGHRSVSWYQQTPGQGLQFLFEYFSETQRNKGNFPGRFSGRQFSNSRSEMNVSTLELGDSALYLCASSLSRVQNTEAFFGQGTRLTVV.

As to this clonotype: Just one base apart from a much larger clone, this may be a read error. The chain is built from TRBV7-8 and TRBJ2-7, with 9 bases that match TRBD2. CDR1 is SGHVS, CDR2 FQNEAQ, per germline. This CDR3 is 15 amino acids long. Unmatched junction bases numbered 6, after V lost 2 bases and J lost 4 bases. This chain's CDR3 is CASSLRGRAAYEQYF. CDR3 DNA sequence: TGTGCCAGCAGCTTACGCGGGAGGGCCGCTTACGAGCAGTACTTC.

This clonotype was observed a handful of times. The chain is built from TRBV5-6 and TRBJ1-1, with TRBD1 as a possible D gene (6 bases). Germline CDR1 is SGHDT and CDR2 is YYEEEE. V lost 0 bases and J lost 10, with 10 bases in between. The CDR3 has 12 amino acids. CDR3 residues: CASSLDRVRAFF. DNA for the CDR3: TGTGCCAGCAGCTTGGACAGGGTTCGAGCTTTCTTT. Full variable domain (remainder filled in from reference TRBV5-6 and TRBJ1-1): DAGVTQSPTHLIKTRGQQVTLRCSPKSGHDTVSWYQQALGQGPQFIFQYYEEEERQRGNFPDRFSGHQFPNYSSELNVNALLLGDSALYLCASSLDRVRAFFGQGTRLTVV.